This T cell receptor (beta chain) emerged from a study of blood T cell repertoires in COVID-19 (TCRdb year 2020). For the wider study: The collaborator samples originated in the United States, Italy and Spain and spanned the acute and convalescent phases of COVID-19. Samples were obtained from the ongoing ImmuneRACE study (first 160 participants) and from about 1,300 subjects provided by 6 global collaborators. A de-identified subject ID, COVID-19 status, age in years and sex were almost always included in the sample metadata. The repertoires were released in a freely available public database intended as a resource for research on the immune response to SARS-CoV-2. Where available, HLA class I and class II types were taken from metadata supplied by the sample provider and were not determined by assay-based typing. The prospective study material was composed of cDNA or gDNA derived from T cells, B-cell-depleted T cells, or PBMCs. Deeply sampled blood TCRbeta repertoires from subjects exposed to, actively infected with, or recovered from COVID-19 were included in the dataset. What the authors observed across the whole study: How much clinical and demographic metadata was included differed by source and by participant, and the metadata was provided uncurated.

TCRbeta CDR3 regions were amplified from genomic DNA using the immunoSEQ Assay, a bias-controlled multiplex PCR. Turning to the authors' computational methods: Within the assay, amplification of reference gene primers was used to estimate how many nucleated cells each sample contained. To quantify the absolute abundance of each unique TCRbeta CDR3 rearrangement, sequence reads were collapsed and filtered. For each sample, productive Simpson clonality was calculated by taking the square root of Simpson's diversity index across productive rearrangements. TCRdb took this table from immuneACCESS and kept in-frame rearrangements with V and J called. Such tables lack part of the clones; where checked against another copy, unresolved V genes explain under half of the gap, and the rest is unexplained. That table supplies the V and J calls and clone size; D and trimming were determined from the DNA. Here the sample has 100,000 to 150,000 clones; 60% to 85% occur a single time. The ten biggest clones cover 5% to 7.5% of the sample.

With respect to this clone: What antigen it recognizes has not been identified. No much larger clonotype is one base removed from it; base qualities were not supplied.

The collaborating institutions used their own protocols to collect whole blood in K2EDTA tubes. For TCRbeta analysis, collaborator samples were shipped as frozen whole blood, as isolated PBMCs, or as DNA extracted from either sample type. From a lookup of the germline V gene (reference sequence), CDR1 and CDR2 are SEHNR and FQNEAQ. Reading from cysteine to phenylalanine, the CDR3 counts 15 amino acids. Only the CDR3 DNA is retained, 45 bases long and in frame from the first base. V has 1 base trimmed and J has 9 bases trimmed; junction bases matching no gene number 6. The sequence joins TRBV7-9 to TRBJ2-1, with 10 bases in between that match TRBD2. This sequence originates from an older man with acute or convalescent COVID-19. Sequencing input: peripheral blood. Here the CDR3 is given as CASSLVAGGWGEQFF. DNA sequence: TGTGCCAGCAGCTTAGTAGCGGGGGGATGGGGTGAGCAGTTCTTC. With all but the CDR3 taken from the reference TRBV7-9 and TRBJ2-1 genes, the full variable domain is: DTGVSQNPRHKITKRGQNVTFRCDPISEHNRLYWYRQTLGQGPEFLTYFQNEAQLEKSRLLSDRFSAERPKGSFSTLEIQRTEQGDSAMYLCASSLVAGGWGEQFFGPGTRLTVL.